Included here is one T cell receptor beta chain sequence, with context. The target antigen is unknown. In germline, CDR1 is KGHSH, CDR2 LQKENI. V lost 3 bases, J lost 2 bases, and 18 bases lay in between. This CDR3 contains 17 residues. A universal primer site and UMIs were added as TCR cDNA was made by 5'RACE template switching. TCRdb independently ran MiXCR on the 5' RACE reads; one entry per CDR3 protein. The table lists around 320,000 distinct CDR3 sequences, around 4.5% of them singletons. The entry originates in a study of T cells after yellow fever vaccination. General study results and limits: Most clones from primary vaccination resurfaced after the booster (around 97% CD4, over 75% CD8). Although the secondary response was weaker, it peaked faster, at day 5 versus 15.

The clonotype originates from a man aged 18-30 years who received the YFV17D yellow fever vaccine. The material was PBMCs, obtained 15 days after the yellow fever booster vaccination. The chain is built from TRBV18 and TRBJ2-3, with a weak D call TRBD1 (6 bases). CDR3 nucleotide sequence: TGTGCCAGCTCACCGCGCGCCAGGGGAAAACACACAGATACGCAGTATTTT. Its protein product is CASSPRARGKHTDTQYF.